This is a list of T cell receptor beta chains from one sample in a study of identical twins. TCRdb re-derived calls from the 5' RACE reads in MiXCR, one entry per CDR3 protein. The sample has approximately 500,000 distinct CDR3 sequences, about 24% seen once. These data were likewise used in another study, on T cells expressing NK-cell markers.

The sample taken for sequencing was CD4+ T cells sorted from blood. These receptors all come from a young woman in good health. CDR3s include the opening cysteine and the closing phenylalanine or tryptophan. D genes are given only for firm matches. For some rows the clone size is stated as once, few or many, or as a class when expanded; others skip it.

clone size	V gene	D gene	J gene	CDR3 DNA	CDR3 protein
NA	TRBV27	TRBD1	TRBJ2-3	TGTGCCAGCAGAAGGGAACCCGGGACAGCGAGCACAGATACGCAGTATTTT	CASRREPGTASTDTQYF
NA	TRBV10-1	NA	TRBJ2-1	TGCGCCAGCGCAACAGGGGGGGGAGATGAGCAGTTCTTC	CASATGGGDEQFF
NA	TRBV20-1	NA	TRBJ2-1	TGCAGTGCTTGGGTCTTTAGCTACAATGAGCAGTTCTTC	CSAWVFSYNEQFF
NA	TRBV6-1	NA	TRBJ2-5	TGTGCCAGCAATTTCCAAGAGACCCAGTACTTC	CASNFQETQYF
NA	TRBV5-1	NA	TRBJ2-3	TGCGCCAGCAGCTTGGAGCCGGGCACGGGAGATACGCAGTATTTT	CASSLEPGTGDTQYF
few	TRBV5-1	NA	TRBJ1-6	TGCGCCAGCAGGGGCCGAGGACAGAATAATTCACCCCTCCACTTT	CASRGRGQNNSPLHF
few	TRBV6-1	NA	TRBJ2-3	TGTGCCAGCAGGGCGTCGTCGGGGACAGATACGCAGTATTTT	CASRASSGTDTQYF
few	TRBV7-9	NA	TRBJ1-2	TGTGCCAGCAGCAAACAGGGTTTTACTAACTATGGCTACACCTTC	CASSKQGFTNYGYTF
NA	TRBV3-1	NA	TRBJ2-1	TGTGCCAGCAGCCAAGATCGTAGCCTGTTCTTC	CASSQDRSLFF
few	TRBV7-9	TRBD1	TRBJ2-7	TGTGCCAGTCAGCCGGGACAGGGTGGCGGCGAGCAGTACTTC	CASQPGQGGGEQYF
many	TRBV10-3	NA	TRBJ1-1	TGTGCCATCAGTGGATCTCAACAGCCGAACACTGAAGCTTTCTTT	CAISGSQQPNTEAFF
NA	TRBV12-3/TRBV12-4	NA	TRBJ1-1	TGTGCCAGCAGGCAGGGTTACACTGAAGCTTTCTTT	CASRQGYTEAFF
few	TRBV20-1	TRBD2	TRBJ2-1	TGCAGCCCGACTAGCGGGGGATCTGATGAGCAGTTCTTC	CSPTSGGSDEQFF
NA	TRBV6-1	NA	TRBJ1-1	TGTGCCAGCAGTGCGATAATGAACACTGAAGCTTTCTTT	CASSAIMNTEAFF
NA	TRBV12-3/TRBV12-4	TRBD2	TRBJ2-4	TGTGCCAGCAGTTTAAGGCGGGAGAAGGCGGGAAAAAACATTCAGTACTTC	CASSLRREKAGKNIQYF
NA	TRBV18	TRBD1	TRBJ1-2	TGTGCCAGCTCTCGGGGACAGGTCGCGGTCAACTATGGCTACACCTTC	CASSRGQVAVNYGYTF
few	TRBV20-1	NA	TRBJ1-6	TGCAGTGCTAAACGTGGGGGCGATTCACCCCTCCACTTT	CSAKRGGDSPLHF
NA	TRBV5-6	TRBD2	TRBJ2-3	TGTGCCAGCAGCCGAGGGGCTAGCGGGACCACAGCAGATACGCAGTATTTT	CASSRGASGTTADTQYF